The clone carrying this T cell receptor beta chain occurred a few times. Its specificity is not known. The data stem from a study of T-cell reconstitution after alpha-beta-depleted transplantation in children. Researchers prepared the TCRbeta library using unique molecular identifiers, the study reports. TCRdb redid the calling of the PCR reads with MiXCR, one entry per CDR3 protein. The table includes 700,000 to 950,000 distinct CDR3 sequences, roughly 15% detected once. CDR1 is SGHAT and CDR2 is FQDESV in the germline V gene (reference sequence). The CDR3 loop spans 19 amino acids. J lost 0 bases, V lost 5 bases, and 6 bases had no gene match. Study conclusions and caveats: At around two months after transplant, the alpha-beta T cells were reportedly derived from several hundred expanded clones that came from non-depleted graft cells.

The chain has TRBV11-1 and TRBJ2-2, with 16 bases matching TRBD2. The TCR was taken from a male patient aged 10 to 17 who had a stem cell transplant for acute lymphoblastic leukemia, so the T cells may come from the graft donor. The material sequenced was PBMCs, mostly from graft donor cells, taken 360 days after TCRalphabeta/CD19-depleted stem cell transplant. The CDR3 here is CASSVGTSGREANTGELFF. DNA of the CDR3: TGTGCCAGCAGCGTCGGGACTAGCGGGAGGGAAGCGAACACCGGGGAGCTGTTTTTT.